This TCR beta chain was recovered during a study of blood T cell repertoires in COVID-19. The assay was immunoSEQ multiplex PCR, and TCRdb's table has in-frame clones only and misses some. Found here are about 170,000 clones, roughly 84% of them singletons; the top ten hold 2.6%. The ends were cut back, 5 bases at V and 4 bases at J, with 15 bases in the middle. This CDR3 spans 15 amino acids. The germline gives CDR1 SGHVS, CDR2 FQNEAQ. The TCR sequence derives from a human donor with acute or convalescent COVID-19. The donor label of this sample is uncertain. Sequencing was carried out using peripheral blood. The chain links TRBV7-8 to TRBJ1-3, with a possible D match to TRBD1 (5 bases). The CDR3 DNA sequence: TGTGCCAGCAGCCCGCGGGGGAGAGCAGGAAACACCATATATTTT. Its translation is CASSPRGRAGNTIYF.